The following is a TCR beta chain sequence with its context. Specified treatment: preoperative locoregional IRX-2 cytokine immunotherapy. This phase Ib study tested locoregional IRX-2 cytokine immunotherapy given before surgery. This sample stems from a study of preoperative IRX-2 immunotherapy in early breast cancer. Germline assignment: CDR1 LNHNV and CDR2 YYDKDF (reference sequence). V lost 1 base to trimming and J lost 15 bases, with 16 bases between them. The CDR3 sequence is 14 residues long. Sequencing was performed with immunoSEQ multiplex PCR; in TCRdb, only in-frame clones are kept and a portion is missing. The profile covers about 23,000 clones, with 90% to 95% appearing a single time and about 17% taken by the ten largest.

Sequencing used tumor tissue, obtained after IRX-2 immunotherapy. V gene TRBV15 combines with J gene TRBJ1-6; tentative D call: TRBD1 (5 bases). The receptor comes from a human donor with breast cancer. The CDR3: CATSRGDSGHHLHF. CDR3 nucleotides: TGTGCCACCAGCAGAGGAGACAGTGGCCACCACCTCCACTTT. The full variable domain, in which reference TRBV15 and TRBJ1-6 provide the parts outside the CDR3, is DAMVIQNPRYQVTQFGKPVTLSCSQTLNHNVMYWYQQKSSQAPKLLFHYYDKDFNNEADTPDNFQSRRPNTSFCFLDIRSPGLGDTAMYLCATSRGDSGHHLHFGNGTRLTVT.